This TCR beta chain is drawn from a study of T cells after posttransplantation cyclophosphamide. The table came from immunoSEQ multiplex PCR; TCRdb's copy has only in-frame clones and leaves some out. The sample includes 35,000 to 50,000 clones, less than 95% of them seen just once. Cyclophosphamide on days +3 and +4 followed busulfan-fludarabine conditioning and a marrow graft. V lost 4 bases and J lost 2; bases outside the gene matches: 13. Looked up from germline, CDR1 is SGHNT and CDR2 is YENEEA. This CDR3 has 17 residues. The source of this sequence is a male patient in his sixties who received an allogeneic stem cell transplant from a related donor and was CMV-positive. Some of the T cells may derive from the graft donor. V and J are TRBV11-3 and TRBJ2-7, with 8 nucleotides matching TRBD2. The specimen was PBMCs, collected around 63 days after allogeneic stem cell transplant with posttransplant cyclophosphamide. This CDR3 is CASSSRNLAGNPYEQYF. CDR3 coding DNA: TGTGCCAGCAGCTCGAGAAATCTAGCGGGTAATCCCTACGAGCAGTACTTC.